The following is a T cell receptor (beta chain) sequence with its context. Its antigen is still unknown. Assay used: immunoSEQ multiplex PCR; TCRdb lists only in-frame clones, some missing. The sample lists 15,000 to 20,000 clones; about 87% were seen once. This specimen belongs to a study of neoadjuvant nivolumab and ipilimumab in lung cancer. The CDR3 has 13 residues. Germline V gene sequence: CDR1 SGHRS, CDR2 YFSETQ. The V gene end was trimmed by 5 bases and the J gene end by 6 bases; junction bases not matched to a gene: 7. Study-wide findings and caveats: Pathologic regression was not significantly tied to TCR clonality. TCR receptors were sequenced in few samples. Higher pretherapy blood TCR richness went with higher resected-tumor richness.

This sequence was found in an adult with non-small cell lung cancer. V gene TRBV5-1 combines with J gene TRBJ2-7, with 8 bases lining up with TRBD1. This material consisted of peripheral blood, taken before neoadjuvant nivolumab, alone or with ipilimumab. CDR3 loop: CASRGTGEAEQYF. Written as DNA, the CDR3 is TGCGCCAGCAGGGGGACAGGTGAAGCCGAGCAGTACTTC.